The next 2 T cell receptor beta chains were all read from a single sample in a study of Ad26.COV2.S vaccination and SARS-CoV-2 variants. Clones were read by immunoSEQ multiplex PCR, and TCRdb kept only the in-frame ones, dropping some. This table has 350,000 to 450,000 clones, about 90% appearing once. The specimen comprised peripheral blood, sampled after recovery from COVID-19. These receptors all come from a human donor who had recovered from COVID-19.

The rearrangement uses TRBV6-5 and TRBJ1-1, with D unresolved. Germline V CDR1 and CDR2: MNHEY, SVGAGI. This CDR3 contains 13 residues. With 0 bases removed from V and 8 bases from J, the gap between germline ends came to 10 bases. This chain's CDR3 is CASSYSTEYEAFF. The DNA of the CDR3 is TGTGCCAGCAGTTACTCGACCGAGTACGAAGCTTTCTTT.

Only one count was recorded for this clone. V and J are TRBV12-2 and TRBJ2-3; TRBD2, the table's D call, lacks a check against the DNA. TRBV12-2 is flagged as a pseudogene. This CDR3 contains 17 residues. The CDR3 nucleotides read TGTGCAAGTCTCCCCCCAACAGACGAGGGCAGCACAGATACGCAGTATTTT. This sequence encodes CASLPPTDEGSTDTQYF.